A single sample gave rise to the 21 T cell receptor beta chains below, sequenced in a study of shared clonotypes between healthy human individuals. Using immunoSEQ multiplex PCR, the repertoire was profiled, and TCRdb retains in-frame clones only, with some absent. The data show some 680,000 clones, around four fifths seen once. The specimen was memory CD4+ T cells sorted from blood. Specified subset: CD45RA-negative fraction. These receptor sequences come from a woman under 40 in good health.

The gene calls are TRBV10-1 and TRBJ1-1; unclear D gene. This CDR3 is built from 15 residues. V dropped 4 bases and J dropped 4 bases, with 16 bases sitting between them. Germline lookup yields CDR1 WNHNN and CDR2 SYGVQD (reference sequence). The DNA of the CDR3 is TGCGCCAGCAGTGTGGCAAGGACGGCGGGCACTGAAGCTTTCTTT. Translation: CASSVARTAGTEAFF.

The chain recombines TRBV11-2 with TRBJ1-2, with TRBD1 matching over 8 bases. The CDR3 length is 16 residues. With V trimmed by 3 bases and J by 3 bases, 9 bases remained unmatched. Per germline, CDR1 SGHAT and CDR2 FQNNGV. The CDR3 DNA reads TGTGCCAGCAGCTTGGGTCCCGGGACAGGCCACTATGGCTACACCTTC. Amino acid sequence: CASSLGPGTGHYGYTF.

This clone was counted a single time. This chain links TRBV19 with TRBJ1-5; D is ambiguous. This CDR3 is built from 15 residues. Germline V gene data show CDR1 as LNHDA and CDR2 as SQIVND (reference sequence). The V and J ends lost 7 bases and 0 bases respectively, with 13 bases between them. This chain's CDR3 is CASKDGRISNQPQHF. The CDR3 region has the DNA TGTGCCAGTAAAGACGGACGTATTAGCAATCAGCCCCAGCATTTT.

The rearrangement uses TRBV2 and TRBJ2-2; the D gene is possibly TRBD1 (6 bases). The V gene's germline CDR1 is SNHLY and CDR2 FYNNEI. CDR3 length: 14 residues. Trimming pared 7 bases from V and 5 bases from J, leaving 14 bases between. The DNA of the CDR3 is TGTGCCAGCACCTATGGGGGCCGAACCGGGGAGCTGTTTTTT. Protein product: CASTYGGRTGELFF.

J is TRBJ2-5 and V is TRBV5-6; tentative D call: TRBD2 (6 bases). Trimming left V 1 base short and J 1 base short, with 17 bases between. Germline V gives CDR1 SGHDT, CDR2 YYEEEE. This CDR3 spans 17 amino acids. The CDR3 loop reads CASSLYGDLGRQETQYF. In DNA, the CDR3 is TGTGCCAGCAGCTTGTACGGGGACTTAGGACGCCAAGAGACCCAGTACTTC.

The chain recombines TRBV2 with TRBJ1-3; D gene ambiguous. Trimming stripped 3 bases from V and 3 bases from J, with 6 bases between. Germline V gene data show CDR1 as SNHLY and CDR2 as FYNNEI. The CDR3 is 13 residues long. CDR3: CASSEAIGNTIYF. CDR3 nucleotide sequence: TGTGCCAGCAGTGAGGCGATTGGAAACACCATATATTTT.

The chain is built from TRBV14 and TRBJ1-1; D remains unclear. V lost 2 bases and J lost 2, with 6 bases in between. CDR1 and CDR2 (germline): SGHDN, FVKESK. The CDR3 totals 13 residues. The CDR3 DNA is TGTGCCAGCAGCCAAACAGCCAACACTGAAGCTTTCTTT. This gives the protein CASSQTANTEAFF.

This clone was recorded only once. The CDR3 DNA follows: TGTGCCAGCGGCTCTACCCGAGCGGGGACCTACGAGCAGTACTTC. Translation: CASGSTRAGTYEQYF. The genes are TRBV6-5 and TRBJ2-7, with TRBD2 matching 7 bases. Germline CDR1 MNHEY, CDR2 SVGAGI. With 8 bases clipped from V and 2 bases from J, the junction kept 12 bases outside the gene matches. The CDR3 loop spans 15 amino acids.

The J gene is TRBJ1-2, the V gene TRBV28, with D possibly matching TRBD1 (6 bases). The germline V and J ends were trimmed by 2 bases and 8 bases, with 9 bases remaining between them. The CDR3 is 12 amino acids. The germline V gene encodes CDR1 MDHEN and CDR2 SYDVKM. The CDR3 spells CASSLTGQGYTF. The CDR3 nucleotides are TGTGCCAGCAGTTTAACAGGGCAAGGCTACACCTTC.

The gene calls are TRBV6-4 and TRBJ2-7; perhaps D is TRBD1 or TRBD2 (5 bases each). The CDR3 consists of 18 residues. V was cut by 0 bases and J by 1 base, with 19 bases left in between. The germline CDR1 and CDR2 sequences are MRHNA and SNTAGT. The CDR3 coding sequence is TGTGCCAGCAGTGACTCGAGTGGGGGAAACAAGAAATCCTACGAGCAGTACTTC. Translation gives CASSDSSGGNKKSYEQYF.

This chain uses TRBV5-1 with TRBJ2-5; D is ambiguous. The CDR3 consists of 12 residues. Per the germline V gene, CDR1 is SGHRS and CDR2 is YFSETQ. Trimming stripped 1 base from V and 4 bases from J, with 5 bases between. In DNA, the CDR3 is TGCGCCAGCAGCTTGTTACGAGAGACCCAGTACTTC. Translation gives CASSLLRETQYF.

The V gene is TRBV28, the J gene TRBJ2-1; no reliable D call. Trimming took off 8 bases at V and 9 bases at J, with 14 bases between the two ends. The CDR3 runs to 12 residues. In germline, CDR1 is MDHEN, CDR2 SYDVKM. In DNA, the CDR3 is TGTGCCAGCGACCGGGCGCGGAGTGAGCAGTTCTTC. This sequence encodes CASDRARSEQFF.

The chain uses TRBV2 and TRBJ2-3; TRBD2 matches 7 bases. CDR1 is SNHLY and CDR2 is FYNNEI in the germline V gene. CDR3 length equals 14 residues. Germline trimming cut 10 bases from V and 5 bases from J; bases unmatched to any gene: 12. In nucleotides, the CDR3 is TGTGCCACCACGTGGGGAGGGAAGCAAGATACGCAGTATTTT. Amino acids: CATTWGGKQDTQYF.

V and J are TRBV11-2 and TRBJ2-7, with 7 nucleotides matching TRBD1. The J segment lost 4 bases and the V segment lost 3 bases, leaving 12 bases of the junction unmatched. Germline CDR1 reads SGHAT; CDR2 reads FQNNGV. The CDR3 totals 16 residues. CDR3: CASSLKGPGTAYEQYF. The CDR3 bases are TGTGCCAGCAGCTTGAAGGGCCCCGGGACAGCTTACGAGCAGTACTTC.

The V call is TRBV5-6, the J call TRBJ2-7; 9 bases agree with TRBD1. CDR3 size: 15 residues. Trimming took 4 bases from V and 3 from J; bases not matched to a gene: 8. Germline V gene data show CDR1 as SGHDT and CDR2 as YYEEEE. The CDR3 sequence is CASSVPGTGLYEQYF. CDR3 in DNA: TGTGCCAGCAGCGTCCCCGGGACAGGGCTCTACGAGCAGTACTTC.

V gene TRBV6-6 combines with J gene TRBJ2-7, with TRBD2 matching 14 bases. Losses at the gene ends were 5 bases for V and 2 bases for J; bases not matched to a gene: 5. Looked up from germline, CDR1 is MNHNY and CDR2 is SVGAGI (reference sequence). The CDR3 consists of 16 residues. CDR3 bases: TGTGCCAGCAGTCACCCGGGACTAGCGGGGGCCTACGAGCAGTACTTC. Residues: CASSHPGLAGAYEQYF.

Concerning this clone: A much larger clone is a single base away; this may be a read error. The V call is TRBV29-1, the J call TRBJ2-1, with 7 bases lining up with TRBD1. The length of the CDR3 is 15 residues. The germline V gene has CDR1 SQVTM and CDR2 ANQGSEA. J gave up 3 bases and V 4 bases, and 9 bases lay outside the gene matches. CDR3 nucleotides: TGCAGCGTTGTAGGGGGCGGCAGCTTCTACAATGAGCAGTTCTTC. Its protein is CSVVGGGSFYNEQFF.

This clone was detected only a few times. The V call is TRBV10-3, the J call TRBJ2-1, with 9 bases lining up with TRBD2. Germline assignment: CDR1 ENHRY and CDR2 SYGVKD. The ends lost 6 bases at V and 2 bases at J; junction bases unmatched: 14. The CDR3 totals 18 residues. This chain's CDR3 is CAISASGIAGVAYNEQFF. The CDR3 DNA follows: TGTGCCATCAGCGCTAGCGGGATAGCGGGAGTCGCCTACAATGAGCAGTTCTTC.

This clone was recorded once. The CDR3 DNA sequence: TGTGCGATTAAGACAGCCTATGGCTACACCTTC. Amino acids: CAIKTAYGYTF. The J gene is TRBJ1-2, the V gene TRBV30; D might be TRBD1 (5 bases). CDR1 is GTSNPN and CDR2 is SVGIG in the germline V gene (reference sequence). The CDR3 contains 11 residues.

At least ten counts were recorded for this clone. Other nucleotide sequences in the sample specify the same CDR3. The CDR3, as DNA: TGTGCCACAGGCCGCACAGATACGCAGTATTTT. This sequence encodes CATGRTDTQYF. This sequence joins TRBV28 and TRBJ2-3, with D uncertain. Germline V lookup: CDR1 MDHEN, CDR2 SYDVKM. Trimming left V 10 bases short and J 1 base short, with 6 bases between. This CDR3 contains 11 residues.

Turning to this clone: The sample holds other DNA sequences that translate to the same CDR3. The rearrangement uses TRBV7-2 and TRBJ2-5; D gene ambiguous. Germline loops: CDR1 SGHTA, CDR2 FQGNSA. Trimming removed 0 bases from V and 5 bases from J, with 4 bases in between. This CDR3 has 12 residues. The CDR3: CASSLALETQYF. Here the CDR3 DNA reads TGTGCCAGCAGCTTAGCGCTGGAGACCCAGTACTTC.